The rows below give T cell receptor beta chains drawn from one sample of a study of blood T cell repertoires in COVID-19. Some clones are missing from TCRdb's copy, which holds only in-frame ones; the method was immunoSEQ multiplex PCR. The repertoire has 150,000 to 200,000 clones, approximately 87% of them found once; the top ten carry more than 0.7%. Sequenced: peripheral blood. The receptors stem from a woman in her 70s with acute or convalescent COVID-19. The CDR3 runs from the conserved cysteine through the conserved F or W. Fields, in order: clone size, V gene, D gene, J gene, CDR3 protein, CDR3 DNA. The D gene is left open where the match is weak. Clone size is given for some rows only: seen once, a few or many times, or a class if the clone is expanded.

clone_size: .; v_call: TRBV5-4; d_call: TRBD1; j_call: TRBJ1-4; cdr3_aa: CASSPIPGQGNEKLFF; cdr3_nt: TGTGCCAGCAGCCCCATACCGGGACAGGGCAATGAAAAACTGTTTTTT
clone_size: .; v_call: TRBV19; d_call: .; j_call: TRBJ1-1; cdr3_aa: CASSPRQDRTEAFF; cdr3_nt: TGTGCCAGTAGCCCCCGACAGGATCGTACAGAAGCTTTCTTT
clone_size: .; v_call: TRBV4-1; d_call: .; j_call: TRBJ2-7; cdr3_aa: CASSQISLPSSYEQYF; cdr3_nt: TGCGCCAGCAGCCAAATTAGCCTTCCTAGCTCCTACGAGCAGTACTTC
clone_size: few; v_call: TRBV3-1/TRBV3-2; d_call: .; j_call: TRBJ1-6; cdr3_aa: CASSQVLGGFNSPLHF; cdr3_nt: TGTGCCAGCAGCCAAGTTTTGGGAGGGTTTAATTCACCCCTCCACTTT
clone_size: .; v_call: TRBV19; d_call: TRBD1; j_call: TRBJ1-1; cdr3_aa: CANRVEGQSEAFF; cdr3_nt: TGTGCCAACAGGGTCGAGGGACAGTCTGAAGCTTTCTTT
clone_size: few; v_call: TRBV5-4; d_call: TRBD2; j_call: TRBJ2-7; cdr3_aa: CASSLDPGGTHYEQYF; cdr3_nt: TGTGCCAGCAGCTTGGATCCGGGAGGGACGCACTACGAGCAGTACTTC
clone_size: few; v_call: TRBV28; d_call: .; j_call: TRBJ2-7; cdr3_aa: CASSTQGLVEQYF; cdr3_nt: TGTGCCAGCAGTACCCAGGGGCTGGTCGAGCAGTACTTC
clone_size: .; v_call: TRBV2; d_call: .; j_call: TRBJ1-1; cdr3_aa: CASSTGFWAFF; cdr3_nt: TGTGCCAGCAGTACAGGGTTTTGGGCTTTCTTT
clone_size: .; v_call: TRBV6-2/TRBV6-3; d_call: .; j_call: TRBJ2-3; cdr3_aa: CASSSPGLQADTQYF; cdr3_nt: TGTGCCAGCAGTTCTCCGGGACTCCAGGCGGATACGCAGTATTTT
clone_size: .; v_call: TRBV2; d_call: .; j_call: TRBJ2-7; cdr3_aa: CASRGGRHPYEQYF; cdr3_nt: TGTGCCAGCAGAGGGGGACGTCACCCCTACGAGCAGTACTTC
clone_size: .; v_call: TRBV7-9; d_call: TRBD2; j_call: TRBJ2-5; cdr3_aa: CASSQEVGLARQETQYF; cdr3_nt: TGTGCCAGCAGCCAAGAAGTCGGACTAGCGAGGCAAGAGACCCAGTACTTC
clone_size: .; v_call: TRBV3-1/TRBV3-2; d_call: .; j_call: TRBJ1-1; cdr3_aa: CASSQDPTGLQAFF; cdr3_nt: TGTGCCAGCAGCCAAGATCCTACAGGGTTGCAAGCTTTCTTT